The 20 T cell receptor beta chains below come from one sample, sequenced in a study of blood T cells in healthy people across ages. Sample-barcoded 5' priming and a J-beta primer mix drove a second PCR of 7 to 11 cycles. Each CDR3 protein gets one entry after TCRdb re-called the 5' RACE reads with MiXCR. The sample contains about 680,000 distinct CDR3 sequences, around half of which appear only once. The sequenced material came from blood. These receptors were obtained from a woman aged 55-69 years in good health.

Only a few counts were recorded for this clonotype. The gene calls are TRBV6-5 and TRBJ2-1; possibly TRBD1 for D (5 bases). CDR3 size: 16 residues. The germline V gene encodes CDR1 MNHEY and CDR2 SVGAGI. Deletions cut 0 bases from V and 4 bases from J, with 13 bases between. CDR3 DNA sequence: TGTGCCAGCAGTTACTCGAGTCTAAGGGGATACAATGAGCAGTTCTTC. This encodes CASSYSSLRGYNEQFF.

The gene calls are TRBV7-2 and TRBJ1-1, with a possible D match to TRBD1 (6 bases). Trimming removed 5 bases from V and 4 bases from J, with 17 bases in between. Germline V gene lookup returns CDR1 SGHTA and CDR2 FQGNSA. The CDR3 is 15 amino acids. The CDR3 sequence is CASSLRQAGITEAFF. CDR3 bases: TGTGCCAGCAGCCTCCGACAGGCCGGGATCACTGAAGCTTTCTTT.

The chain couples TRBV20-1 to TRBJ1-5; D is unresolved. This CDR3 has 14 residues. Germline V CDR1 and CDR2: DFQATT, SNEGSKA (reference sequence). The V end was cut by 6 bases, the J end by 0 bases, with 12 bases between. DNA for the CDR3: TGCAGTGCAAGACAAGATTATAGCAATCAGCCCCAGCATTTT. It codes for CSARQDYSNQPQHF.

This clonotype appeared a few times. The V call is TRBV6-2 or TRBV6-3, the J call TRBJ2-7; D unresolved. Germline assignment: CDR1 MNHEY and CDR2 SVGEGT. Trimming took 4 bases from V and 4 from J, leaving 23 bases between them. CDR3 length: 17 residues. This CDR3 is CASSFRPRLSSWYEQYF. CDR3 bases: TGTGCCAGCAGTTTCCGTCCGCGACTCTCTTCCTGGTACGAGCAGTACTTC.

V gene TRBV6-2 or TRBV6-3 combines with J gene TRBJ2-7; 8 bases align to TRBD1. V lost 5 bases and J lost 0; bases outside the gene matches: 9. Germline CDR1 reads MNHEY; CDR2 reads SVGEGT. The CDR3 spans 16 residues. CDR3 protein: CASSPHRTGSSYEQYF. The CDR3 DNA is TGTGCCAGCAGTCCCCACCGGACAGGGAGCTCCTACGAGCAGTACTTC.

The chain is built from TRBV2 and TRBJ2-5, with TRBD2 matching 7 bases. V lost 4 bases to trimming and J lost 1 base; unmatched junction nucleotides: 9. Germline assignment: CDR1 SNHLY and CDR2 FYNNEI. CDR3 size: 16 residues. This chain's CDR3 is CASSAPWGGPQETQYF. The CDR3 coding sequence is TGTGCCAGCAGTGCACCCTGGGGGGGTCCCCAAGAGACCCAGTACTTC.

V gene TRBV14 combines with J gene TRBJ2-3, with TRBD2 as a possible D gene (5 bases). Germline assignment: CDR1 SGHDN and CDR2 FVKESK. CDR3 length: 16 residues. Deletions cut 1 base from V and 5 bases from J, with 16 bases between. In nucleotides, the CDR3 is TGTGCCAGCAGCCAAGGGCCGGTAGCTCGGGGAGATACGCAGTATTTT. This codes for CASSQGPVARGDTQYF.

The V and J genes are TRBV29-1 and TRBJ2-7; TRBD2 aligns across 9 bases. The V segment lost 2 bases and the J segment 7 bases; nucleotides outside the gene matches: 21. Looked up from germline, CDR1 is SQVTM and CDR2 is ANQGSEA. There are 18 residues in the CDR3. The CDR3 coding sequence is TGCAGCGTTGAAAGGCCTAGCGGGGTCCCCAAGTCCTACAATGAGCAGTACTTC. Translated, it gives CSVERPSGVPKSYNEQYF.

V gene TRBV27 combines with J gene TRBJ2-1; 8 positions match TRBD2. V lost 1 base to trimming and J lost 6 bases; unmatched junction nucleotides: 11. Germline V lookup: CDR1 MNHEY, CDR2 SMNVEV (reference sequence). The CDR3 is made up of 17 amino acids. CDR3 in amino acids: CASSLLMLAGNPNEQFF. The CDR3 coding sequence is TGTGCCAGCAGTTTATTAATGTTAGCGGGAAACCCCAATGAGCAGTTCTTC.

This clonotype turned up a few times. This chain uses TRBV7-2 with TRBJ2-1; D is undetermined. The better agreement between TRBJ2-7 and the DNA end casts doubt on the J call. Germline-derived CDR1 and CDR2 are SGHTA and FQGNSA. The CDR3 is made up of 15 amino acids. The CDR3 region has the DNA TGTGCCAGCAGCTTTTATGGCGGACCTTACAATGAGCAGTACTTC. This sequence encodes CASSFYGGPYNEQYF.

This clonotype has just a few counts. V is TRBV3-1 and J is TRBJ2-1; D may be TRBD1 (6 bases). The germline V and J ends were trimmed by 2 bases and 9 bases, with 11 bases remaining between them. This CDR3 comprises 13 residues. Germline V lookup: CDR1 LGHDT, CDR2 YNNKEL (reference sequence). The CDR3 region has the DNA TGTGCCAGCAGCCAATTTTTAGGGGGTGAGCAGTTCTTC. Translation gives CASSQFLGGEQFF.

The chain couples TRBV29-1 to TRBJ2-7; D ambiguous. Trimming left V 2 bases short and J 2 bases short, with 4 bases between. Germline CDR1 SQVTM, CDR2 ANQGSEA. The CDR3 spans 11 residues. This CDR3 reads CSVERAYEQYF. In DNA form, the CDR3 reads TGCAGCGTTGAAAGGGCCTACGAGCAGTACTTC.

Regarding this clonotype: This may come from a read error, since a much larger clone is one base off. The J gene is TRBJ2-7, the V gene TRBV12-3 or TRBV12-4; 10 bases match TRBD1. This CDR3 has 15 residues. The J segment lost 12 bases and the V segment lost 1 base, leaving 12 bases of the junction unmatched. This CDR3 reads CASSLGPGTGETRYF. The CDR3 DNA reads TGTGCCAGCAGTTTAGGGCCGGGGACAGGGGAGACCCGGTACTTC.

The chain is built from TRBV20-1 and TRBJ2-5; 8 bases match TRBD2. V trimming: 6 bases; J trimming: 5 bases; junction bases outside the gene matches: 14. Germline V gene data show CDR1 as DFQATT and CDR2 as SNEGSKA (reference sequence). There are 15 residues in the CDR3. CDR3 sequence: CSAGSSGTAGETQYF. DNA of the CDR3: TGCAGTGCGGGAAGTAGCGGGACTGCAGGGGAGACCCAGTACTTC.

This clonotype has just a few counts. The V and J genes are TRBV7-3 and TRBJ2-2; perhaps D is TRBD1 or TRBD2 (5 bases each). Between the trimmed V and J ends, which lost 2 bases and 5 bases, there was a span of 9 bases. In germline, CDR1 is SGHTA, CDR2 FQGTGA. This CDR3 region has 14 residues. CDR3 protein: CASSLGTLTGELFF. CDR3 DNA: TGTGCCAGCAGCTTAGGGACCTTAACCGGGGAGCTGTTTTTT.

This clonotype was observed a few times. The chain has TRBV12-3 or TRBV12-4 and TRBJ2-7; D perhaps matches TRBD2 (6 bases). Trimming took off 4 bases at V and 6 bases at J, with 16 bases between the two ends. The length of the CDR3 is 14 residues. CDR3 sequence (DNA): TGTGCCAGCAGTTCCGGTAGGGGAGCGGGCGAGCAGTACTTC. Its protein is CASSSGRGAGEQYF.

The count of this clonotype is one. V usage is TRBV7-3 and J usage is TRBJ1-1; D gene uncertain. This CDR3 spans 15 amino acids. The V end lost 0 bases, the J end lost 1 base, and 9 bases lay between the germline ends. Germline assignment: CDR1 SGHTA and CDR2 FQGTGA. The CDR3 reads CASSLTEHRNTEAFF. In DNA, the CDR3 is TGTGCCAGCAGCTTAACGGAACATAGGAACACTGAAGCTTTCTTT.

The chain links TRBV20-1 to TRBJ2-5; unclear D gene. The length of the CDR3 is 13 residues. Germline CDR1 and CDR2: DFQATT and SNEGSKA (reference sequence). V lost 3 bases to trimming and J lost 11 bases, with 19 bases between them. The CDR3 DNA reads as TGCAGTGCTAGCGCCCAAGCTAGGAATGAGCAGTACTTC. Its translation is CSASAQARNEQYF.

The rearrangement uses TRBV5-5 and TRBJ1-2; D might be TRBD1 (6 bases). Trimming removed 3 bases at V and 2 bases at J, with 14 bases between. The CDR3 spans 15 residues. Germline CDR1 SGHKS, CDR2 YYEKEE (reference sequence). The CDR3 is CASSSPSQGNYGYTF. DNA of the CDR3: TGTGCCAGCAGCTCCCCCTCACAGGGCAACTATGGCTACACCTTC. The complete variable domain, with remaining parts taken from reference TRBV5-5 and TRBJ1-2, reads DAGVTQSPTHLIKTRGQQVTLRCSPISGHKSVSWYQQVLGQGPQFIFQYYEKEERGRGNFPDRFSARQFPNYSSELNVNALLLGDSALYLCASSSPSQGNYGYTFGSGTRLTVV.

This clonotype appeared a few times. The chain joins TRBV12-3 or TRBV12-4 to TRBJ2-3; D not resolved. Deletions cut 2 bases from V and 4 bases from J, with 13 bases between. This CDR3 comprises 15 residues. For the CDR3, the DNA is TGTGCCAGCAGTTTACTCCCCCGGTCCGCAGATACGCAGTATTTT. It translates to CASSLLPRSADTQYF.